The clone carrying this T cell receptor (beta chain) was found a few times. Its antigen is unidentified. The ends were cut back, 5 bases at V and 5 bases at J, with 9 bases in the middle. Germline V gene sequence: CDR1 SNHLY, CDR2 FYNNEI. The CDR3 loop spans 12 amino acids. The assay that was used to sequence DNA from cultured CD4+ T cells was the Oncomine TCR Beta short-read assay. TCRdb ran MiXCR on the PCR reads and lists one entry per CDR3 protein. The table includes about 7,300 distinct CDR3 sequences, about 47% detected once. This sample was taken from a study of vaccination and CD4 T cells after COVID-19. Across the study: Nasal swab PCR had detected SARS-CoV-2 in convalescent patients, 9 or 10 mild and one severe.

The treatment was: roughly 10-day PBMC culture with coronavirus spike peptide pools or control peptides (ViraFEST assay). Study-wide findings and caveats: Vaccine-specific clones numbering 304 of 307 showed spike mono-reactivity in convalescent patients.

Input material: CD4+ T cells from blood, cultured in vitro. This chain connects TRBV2 to TRBJ1-2; D is perhaps TRBD1 (6 bases). The receptor's source is a human donor who had recovered from COVID-19. In DNA, the CDR3 is TGTGCCAGCAGTCCAGGGGTTTATGGCTACACCTTC. Translation gives CASSPGVYGYTF.